This entry lists 30 T cell receptor beta chains sequenced from one sample in a study of cytomegalovirus exposure and HLA in healthy donors. PCR primers comprised 60 Vbeta and 13 Jbeta primers. Profiling relied on immunoSEQ multiplex PCR, and the TCRdb table lists in-frame clones only, not all of them. The table shows 150,000 to 200,000 clones, with about three quarters occurring only once. Material for sequencing was PBMCs. These TCRs come from a female donor in good health and CMV-seronegative.

This chain links TRBV9 with TRBJ2-3, with D maybe TRBD2 (6 bases). Trimming removed 0 bases from V and 1 base from J, with 15 bases in between. The germline V gene encodes CDR1 SGDLS and CDR2 YYNGEE. The CDR3 is 17 residues long. CDR3 coding DNA: TGTGCCAGCAGCGTAGGCGTCGGGCGGGACCGCACAGATACGCAGTATTTT. Translating it yields CASSVGVGRDRTDTQYF.

The sample holds one count of this clone. Mismatch with germline at one junction end may stem from a read error. The chain joins TRBV5-8 to TRBJ2-6; a weak D match, TRBD1 (6 bases). Germline V gene lookup returns CDR1 SGHTS and CDR2 YDEGEE. This CDR3 comprises 15 residues. The CDR3 is CASSLGALGANGLTF. The CDR3 DNA follows: TGTGCCAGCAGCTTGGGGGCGCTGGGGGCCAACGGCCTGACTTTC.

The chain has TRBV6-5 and TRBJ2-7, with D maybe TRBD2 (6 bases). Per the germline V gene, CDR1 is MNHEY and CDR2 is SVGAGI. V gave up 0 bases and J gave up 2 bases, with 14 bases separating them. This CDR3 has 16 residues. CDR3 loop: CASSYSFGRGTYEQYF. CDR3 DNA sequence: TGTGCCAGCAGTTACTCTTTCGGGAGAGGGACCTACGAGCAGTACTTC.

The rearrangement uses TRBV7-6 and TRBJ2-5; TRBD2 matches at 15 bases. V lost 5 bases to trimming and J lost 11 bases; unmatched junction nucleotides: 15. Germline V gives CDR1 SGHVS, CDR2 FNYEAQ. This CDR3 comprises 17 residues. The CDR3 DNA is TGTGCCAGCAGCCCCGGGGGACTAGCGGGGGGCCCTCGAGAGCAGTACTTC. Residues: CASSPGGLAGGPREQYF.

V usage is TRBV9 and J usage is TRBJ1-4; the D gene is possibly TRBD1 (5 bases). V gave up 6 bases and J gave up 3 bases, with 15 bases separating them. Per the germline V gene, CDR1 is SGDLS and CDR2 is YYNGEE. This CDR3 comprises 15 residues. The CDR3 reads CASTKRGGPNEKLFF. The DNA of the CDR3 is TGTGCCAGCACCAAAAGGGGTGGACCTAATGAAAAACTGTTTTTT.

CDR3 loop: CASSSPPRYTF. The CDR3 DNA follows: TGTGCCAGCAGCTCCCCCCCTCGGTACACCTTC. V is TRBV7-3 and J is TRBJ1-2, with D hard to call. The germline gives CDR1 SGHTA, CDR2 FQGTGA. The V gene lost 4 bases and the J gene lost 11 bases, with 11 bases spanning the gap. This CDR3 is built from 11 residues.

This clone was seen only once. The rearrangement uses TRBV30 and TRBJ1-2; 7 positions agree with TRBD1. Per the germline V gene, CDR1 is GTSNPN and CDR2 is SVGIG (reference sequence). CDR3 length equals 13 residues. The junction had 7 bases not matched to a gene; V was cut back by 5 bases and J by 4 bases. The CDR3 region has the DNA TGTGCCTGGGAACAGGGGAACTTCTATGGCTACACCTTC. As protein: CAWEQGNFYGYTF.

This chain links TRBV15 with TRBJ2-1; 9 bases agree with TRBD2. The CDR3 has 19 amino acids. The V gene's germline CDR1 is LNHNV and CDR2 YYDKDF (reference sequence). The V segment lost 1 base and the J segment 2 bases; nucleotides outside the gene matches: 12. CDR3 loop: CATSRGIPHWTSAYNEQFF. CDR3 DNA sequence: TGTGCCACCAGCAGAGGGATCCCGCATTGGACTAGCGCCTACAATGAGCAGTTCTTC.

The V call is TRBV5-1, the J call TRBJ1-1; 7 bases line up with TRBD1. There are 14 residues in the CDR3. Trimming removed 4 bases from V and 0 bases from J; junction bases left unmatched: 3. In germline, CDR1 is SGHRS, CDR2 YFSETQ. The CDR3 region has the DNA TGCGCCAGCAGCAAGGACAGGCTGAACACTGAAGCTTTCTTT. It codes for CASSKDRLNTEAFF.

The J gene is TRBJ2-4, the V gene TRBV27, with D possibly being TRBD1 (6 bases). Germline assignment: CDR1 MNHEY and CDR2 SMNVEV (reference sequence). V was pared by 4 bases and J by 2 bases, with 12 bases between. This CDR3 contains 15 residues. The DNA of the CDR3 is TGTGCCAGCAGTTCACTCGACAGGACCAAAAACATTCAGTACTTC. Its protein product is CASSSLDRTKNIQYF.

The chain has TRBV28 and TRBJ1-1, with TRBD1 as a possible D gene (6 bases). V was shortened by 5 bases and J by 1 base, with 11 bases between the two germline ends. Germline V gives CDR1 MDHEN, CDR2 SYDVKM. The CDR3 has 14 residues. CDR3 residues: CASSTQGWNTEAFF. The CDR3 bases are TGTGCCAGCAGTACACAGGGTTGGAACACTGAAGCTTTCTTT.

V is TRBV30 and J is TRBJ1-6; D remains ambiguous. The V end was cut by 6 bases, the J end by 7 bases, with 19 bases between. The CDR3 consists of 15 residues. Germline V gene data show CDR1 as GTSNPN and CDR2 as SVGIG (reference sequence). CDR3 nucleotides: TGTGCCTGCAGCCGGGGAGGGTATGAAAATTCACCCCTCCACTTT. It specifies CACSRGGYENSPLHF.

This clone showed up just a few times. J is TRBJ2-7 and V is TRBV19; 7 bases agree with TRBD1. V dropped 8 bases and J dropped 6; count of bases not matched to a gene: 10. The CDR3 totals 13 residues. Germline V lookup: CDR1 LNHDA, CDR2 SQIVND (reference sequence). The CDR3 spells CASLKGARVEQYF. The DNA for the CDR3 is TGTGCCAGTCTTAAGGGGGCGCGGGTCGAGCAGTACTTC.

The V call is TRBV2, the J call TRBJ1-1, with 7 bases that match TRBD1. From germline, CDR1 is SNHLY and CDR2 FYNNEI. The CDR3 has 14 residues. Unmatched junction bases numbered 3, after V lost 5 bases and J lost 0 bases. In DNA, the CDR3 is TGTGCCAGCAGTTTACAGGGGATGAACACTGAAGCTTTCTTT. Its translation: CASSLQGMNTEAFF.

The chain has TRBV2 and TRBJ2-6, with D possibly being TRBD1 (5 bases). Germline CDR1 SNHLY, CDR2 FYNNEI. The CDR3 is 17 residues long. V dropped 3 bases and J dropped 0 bases, with 12 bases sitting between them. CDR3 residues: CASSDILQGSGANVLTF. The CDR3 coding sequence is TGTGCCAGCAGTGATATATTGCAGGGCTCTGGGGCCAACGTCCTGACTTTC.

This clone was counted between two and nine times. This chain connects TRBV4-3 to TRBJ2-5; D is ambiguous. The CDR3 has 14 residues. Germline CDR1 LGHNA, CDR2 YSLEER. V dropped 0 bases and J dropped 8 bases, with 13 bases sitting between them. The CDR3 spells CASSQDKARGTQYF. DNA of the CDR3: TGCGCCAGCAGCCAAGATAAAGCAAGAGGAACCCAGTACTTC.

The chain combines TRBV4-3 with TRBJ2-1; 8 nucleotides line up with TRBD2. From germline, CDR1 is LGHNA and CDR2 YSLEER. The CDR3 spans 19 residues. The V segment lost 0 bases and the J segment 9 bases; nucleotides outside the gene matches: 19. CDR3 protein: CASSQDLSGRKGSPGEQFF. The CDR3, as DNA: TGCGCCAGCAGCCAAGATCTCAGCGGGAGAAAAGGATCCCCAGGTGAGCAGTTCTTC.

The rearrangement uses TRBV6-5 and TRBJ2-3; D possibly corresponds to TRBD1 (6 bases). The CDR3 loop spans 15 amino acids. Trimming left V 0 bases short and J 2 bases short, with 9 bases between. Looked up from germline, CDR1 is MNHEY and CDR2 is SVGAGI. DNA for the CDR3: TGTGCCAGCAGTTACTCGACAGGCCTCACAGATACGCAGTATTTT. Its translation is CASSYSTGLTDTQYF.

The rearrangement links TRBV20-1 to TRBJ2-7, with no clear D. Germline V gene sequence: CDR1 DFQATT, CDR2 SNEGSKA (reference sequence). With 5 bases removed from V and 11 bases from J, the gap between germline ends came to 16 bases. The CDR3 spans 11 residues. Written as DNA, the CDR3 is TGCAGTGCTGCTGTATCCAGCGACGAGTACTTC. Protein sequence: CSAAVSSDEYF.

J is TRBJ2-7 and V is TRBV9; 7 bases align to TRBD2. Germline values: CDR1 SGDLS, CDR2 YYNGEE. The CDR3 extends over 16 amino acids. V lost 0 bases, J lost 3 bases, and 9 bases stayed unmatched. CDR3 region: CASSVAESSGFYEQYF. In DNA, the CDR3 is TGTGCCAGCAGCGTAGCGGAGTCTAGCGGCTTCTACGAGCAGTACTTC.

This clone was seen a single time. The rearrangement joins TRBV29-1 to TRBJ2-7; 12 bases match TRBD1. Trimming cost V 4 bases and J 6 bases; bases outside gene matches: 7. This CDR3 is 14 amino acids long. The germline V gene encodes CDR1 SQVTM and CDR2 ANQGSEA. As DNA, the CDR3 is TGCAGCGTTGCCGGGGACAGGGGGCTTCGCGAGCAGTACTTC. Its translation: CSVAGDRGLREQYF.

This chain uses TRBV28 with TRBJ2-7; 8 bases align to TRBD1. CDR1 is MDHEN, CDR2 SYDVKM, per germline. The V gene end was trimmed by 7 bases and the J gene end by 5 bases; junction bases not matched to a gene: 13. CDR3 length equals 15 residues. DNA for the CDR3: TGTGCCAGCACCTCATCCGGGACAGGCGTTCACGAGCAGTACTTC. This translates into CASTSSGTGVHEQYF.

The table lists this clone with a few counts. Here the CDR3 DNA reads TGTGCCAGCAGAGGCAGGGAAGACTATGGCTACACCTTC. It specifies CASRGREDYGYTF. The chain carries TRBV6-1 and TRBJ1-2, with D maybe TRBD1 (5 bases). The CDR3 spans 13 residues. The V gene's germline CDR1 is MNHNS and CDR2 SASEGT. Deletions cut 6 bases from V and 3 bases from J, with 11 bases between.

This chain links TRBV19 with TRBJ2-7, with D possibly TRBD2 on 6 matching bases. The CDR3 runs 13 residues. V lost 5 bases and J lost 3, with 11 bases in between. The germline V gene has CDR1 LNHDA and CDR2 SQIVND (reference sequence). CDR3 sequence reads: CASSPGDNYEQYF. The CDR3 bases are TGTGCCAGTAGTCCGGGGGATAACTACGAGCAGTACTTC.

This sequence joins TRBV7-9 and TRBJ2-5, with D unresolved. There are 12 residues in the CDR3. V dropped 5 bases and J dropped 1 base, with 5 bases sitting between them. Germline V gene data show CDR1 as SEHNR and CDR2 as FQNEAQ (reference sequence). CDR3 in DNA: TGTGCCAGCAGCCGGTCCCAAGAGACCCAGTACTTC. It codes for CASSRSQETQYF.

Written as DNA, the CDR3 is TGTGCCAGCAGCAAACAAAGGGGCTCCTACGAGCAGTACTTC. It translates to CASSKQRGSYEQYF. V usage is TRBV11-2 and J usage is TRBJ2-7; D perhaps matches TRBD1 (5 bases). Trimming shortened V by 5 bases and J by 0 bases, and 11 bases separated the two germline ends. Germline CDR1 SGHAT, CDR2 FQNNGV. The length of the CDR3 is 14 residues.

The CDR3, as DNA: TGTGCCAGTAGTATTAGGATCGGGGTGAACTATGGCTACACCTTC. It translates to CASSIRIGVNYGYTF. This chain joins TRBV19 and TRBJ1-2; D gene ambiguous. The CDR3 is 15 residues long. Trimming took off 3 bases at V and 2 bases at J, with 13 bases between the two ends. In germline, CDR1 is LNHDA, CDR2 SQIVND (reference sequence).

The chain carries TRBV5-1 and TRBJ2-6; D unresolved. The CDR3 spans 16 residues. Trimming took 3 bases from V and 2 from J, leaving 12 bases between them. Germline V gene sequence: CDR1 SGHRS, CDR2 YFSETQ. The CDR3 bases are TGCGCCAGCAGCTCAACAAGTATACCTGGGGCCAACGTCCTGACTTTC. Its translation is CASSSTSIPGANVLTF.

This clone was picked up a small number of times. The chain is built from TRBV29-1 and TRBJ2-7; D possibly corresponds to TRBD1 (5 bases). Between the trimmed V and J ends, which lost 2 bases and 5 bases, there was a span of 10 bases. Per germline, CDR1 SQVTM and CDR2 ANQGSEA. The CDR3 consists of 12 residues. CDR3 region: CSVEQGTDEQYF. CDR3 nucleotides: TGCAGCGTTGAACAGGGTACCGACGAGCAGTACTTC.

The genes are TRBV5-1 and TRBJ2-7, with TRBD1 matching 9 bases. CDR3 length: 16 amino acids. Germline V CDR1 and CDR2: SGHRS, YFSETQ. V was clipped by 4 bases and J by 5 bases; unmatched bases: 13. The CDR3 DNA follows: TGCGCCAGCAGCGCGGTTGCGGGACAGGGAGATCACGAGCAGTACTTC. Residues: CASSAVAGQGDHEQYF.